A selection of T cell receptor beta chains follows, all from one sample in a study of T-cell memory formation after mild COVID-19. Each CDR3 protein gets one entry after TCRdb re-called the 5' RACE reads with MiXCR. The table has over 400,000 distinct CDR3 sequences, 20% to 30% seen once. The sequenced sample was PBMCs or a T cell subset sorted from them (not recorded which). Receptor source: an adult woman who had mild COVID-19 (a few samples of this study predate the infection). Cell type and time point are not known. CDR3s include the opening cysteine and the closing phenylalanine or tryptophan. A D gene is named only where the DNA matches it firmly. Clone size appears in some rows only: once, few, many, or a class for an expanded clone.

clone_size: NA; j_call: TRBJ1-5; d_call: TRBD1; v_call: TRBV6-2/TRBV6-3; cdr3_aa: CASSRPGQLSNQPQHF; cdr3_nt: TGTGCCAGCAGCCGCCCGGGACAGCTTAGCAATCAGCCCCAGCATTTT
clone_size: NA; j_call: TRBJ2-1; d_call: NA; v_call: TRBV7-6; cdr3_aa: CASSWVGEQFF; cdr3_nt: TGTGCCAGCAGCTGGGTGGGTGAGCAGTTCTTC
clone_size: many; j_call: TRBJ1-1; d_call: TRBD1; v_call: TRBV12-3/TRBV12-4; cdr3_aa: CASKPTGMNTEAFF; cdr3_nt: TGTGCCAGCAAACCGACAGGGATGAACACTGAAGCTTTCTTT
clone_size: NA; j_call: TRBJ2-7; d_call: NA; v_call: TRBV12-3/TRBV12-4; cdr3_aa: CASRAAEYEQYF; cdr3_nt: TGTGCCTCCCGGGCGGCGGAATACGAGCAGTACTTC
clone_size: NA; j_call: TRBJ1-1; d_call: NA; v_call: TRBV6-6; cdr3_aa: CASRSEVEAFF; cdr3_nt: TGTGCCAGCCGTTCTGAAGTTGAAGCTTTCTTT
clone_size: few; j_call: TRBJ2-1; d_call: TRBD2; v_call: TRBV5-1; cdr3_aa: CASSYPTSGSGEQFF; cdr3_nt: TGCGCCAGCAGCTACCCGACTAGCGGGAGCGGCGAGCAGTTCTTC
clone_size: NA; j_call: TRBJ2-7; d_call: NA; v_call: TRBV15; cdr3_aa: CATSLDSRAYRKYF; cdr3_nt: TGTGCCACCAGCTTGGACAGTCGGGCGTACAGAAAGTACTTC
clone_size: few; j_call: TRBJ1-5; d_call: NA; v_call: TRBV3-1; cdr3_aa: CASSQATGNQPQHF; cdr3_nt: TGTGCCAGCAGCCAAGCAACGGGGAATCAGCCCCAGCATTTT
clone_size: few; j_call: TRBJ2-7; d_call: TRBD2; v_call: TRBV10-3; cdr3_aa: CAISSGLAGGPGYEQYF; cdr3_nt: TGTGCCATCAGCAGTGGACTAGCGGGAGGGCCAGGCTACGAGCAGTACTTC
clone_size: NA; j_call: TRBJ2-7; d_call: NA; v_call: TRBV18; cdr3_aa: CASSPLDTYEQYF; cdr3_nt: TGTGCCAGCTCACCCCTAGATACCTACGAGCAGTACTTC
clone_size: few; j_call: TRBJ2-2; d_call: TRBD2; v_call: TRBV5-5; cdr3_aa: CASSLSYGGGDTGELFF; cdr3_nt: TGTGCCAGCAGCTTGTCCTACGGCGGGGGGGACACCGGGGAGCTGTTTTTT
clone_size: many; j_call: TRBJ2-2; d_call: NA; v_call: TRBV6-5; cdr3_aa: CASKSRRNTGELFF; cdr3_nt: TGTGCCAGCAAGAGCCGTCGGAACACCGGGGAGCTGTTTTTT